This T cell receptor (beta chain) comes out of a study of T-cell memory formation after mild COVID-19 (dated by TCRdb to the early 2020s). About the full investigation: Most TCR sequence clusters were specific to one of the two donors. In a couple of donors, T-cell clones that expanded and contracted after mild COVID-19 were followed by sequencing TCRalpha and TCRbeta repertoires longitudinally. Two young, previously healthy adult volunteers, one female and one male, were included in the cohort.

Results and caveats for the whole study, not just this receptor: Some responding clones were detected in pre-infection memory, suggesting pre-existing cross-reactive memory T cells joined the SARS-CoV-2 response. Only a couple of mild cases were covered in the study, and larger cohorts including severe cases with pre-infection samples were considered necessary. Whether the second-wave clones peaking on day 37 were SARS-CoV-2 specific was not confirmed. Balanced CD4/CD8 phenotypes were observed for clones contracting from day 15 to 85, whereas a bias towards CD4+ was observed for a second wave of clones expanding from day 15 to 37. Contracting CD4+ clones appeared mostly in the CM and EM memory subsets, whereas CD8+ clones were enriched in EMRA.

PBMCs were isolated by Ficoll-Paque density gradient centrifugation. Trimming costs V 0 bases and J 4 bases, and their ends lie 13 bases apart. From the cysteine up to the phenylalanine, the CDR3 has a length of 15 residues. The DNA shown is the 45-base CDR3, in frame from base 1. The CDR1 and CDR2 encoded by the germline V gene are SGDLS and YYNGEE. These reads were obtained on an Illumina NovaSeq 6000. TCRalpha and TCRbeta cDNA libraries were constructed by 5'RACE with constant-segment primers, with sample barcodes and unique molecular identifiers being introduced. Trizol reagent was used to extract RNA from every sample. Library amplification was performed in two PCR steps, and a second sample barcode and Illumina TruSeq adapters were introduced in the second step. Sequencing of libraries was performed on an Illumina NovaSeq with 2 x 150 bp paired-end reads. The paper's data handling went like this. With migec v1.2.7, reads were demultiplexed and then collapsed into UMI-guided consensus sequences. Using mixcr v2.1.11, UMI consensuses were aligned to TRA and TRB V and J templates and then assembled into clonotypes. A clonotype was counted as expanded or contracted only when both edgeR and NoisET called the clonotype significant, with the noise models trained on biological replicates. For edgeR calls, the thresholds were a false discovery rate-adjusted p below 0.01 and a log2 fold-change of 1. As an exploratory analysis of dynamics, max-normalized trajectories of the 1000 most abundant clonotypes were examined by PCA with hierarchical clustering. Each responding clone was given a CD4 or CD8 phenotype based on the CD4+ and CD8+ repertoires, which had been sequenced separately. Using fastp trimming at Q25 and MiXCR clonotype assembly, TCRdb reanalyzed the public sequencing data and kept in-frame beta chains. CDR3 protein duplicates are merged, each entry listing the most common genes and DNA. In this record, the V and J calls reflect TCRdb's handling and not the investigators' own analysis. Present in this sample are around 250,000 distinct CDR3 sequences, around 15% of which were seen just once. 20% to 25% of the sample rests with the top ten.

Concerning this clonotype itself: Which antigen it targets is not known. No qualities accompany the bases; no much larger clone lies one base away.

The rearranged segments are TRBV9 and TRBJ1-2; matching of 5 bases hints at TRBD1 as the D gene. This sequence originates from a young man who had mild COVID-19 (a few samples of this study predate the infection). The sample titles of this study are shuffled in the database, so cell type and time point are left out; the donor was told from shared clones. The sample consisted of PBMCs or a T cell subset sorted from them (not recorded which). The bases read TGTGCCAGCAGCGTAGCGACCCCCGGGGGCTATGGCTACACCTTC. Its translation is CASSVATPGGYGYTF.